This entry features one T cell receptor (beta chain) sequence. It lacks a known antigen. No base-level quality is on record; no much larger clone is a single base apart. The library came from the immunoSEQ multiplex PCR assay. For the multiplex PCR, a mixture combining 60 forward primers for TCR Vbeta segments and 13 reverse primers for TCR Jbeta segments was used. The CDR3 region of rearranged TCR beta genes was amplified from genomic DNA with a multiplex PCR assay. The Illumina HiSeq System was used to sequence the amplified TCR beta libraries as 87-base-pair reads. As for how the authors treated the data: In a later analysis, tens of millions of unique TCR beta chains were counted across the 500 to 700 repertoires, and around 11 million of these chains were shared by at least two donors. Raw reads were error-corrected and collapsed into unique sequences with a nearest-neighbor algorithm that merged closely related sequences to remove PCR and sequencing errors. Alignment of CDR3 sequences to IMGT reference sequences was used to assign V, D and J gene segments. For a sequence to be retained, at least a six-nucleotide match to both a V gene segment and a J gene segment was required. A rearrangement was called productive if the CDR3 had no stop codons and remained in frame with V and J, and every other rearrangement was called non-productive. Following IMGT convention, CDR3 was defined as the stretch from the second conserved V-encoded cysteine up to the conserved J-encoded phenylalanine. Sequences without an unambiguous match to a single V gene segment were excluded from the earlier analysis of about 600 of the donors. In an earlier analysis of a few hundred of the donors, V segments were called functional above 56.7% productive rearrangements and were called segregating when the between-donor standard deviation exceeded 5%. To diagnose cytomegalovirus status from the catalog of TCR beta chain sequences, a statistical classification framework was built. A later analysis assigned V and J genes by comparing TCR nucleotide sequences with IMGT/GENE-DB human TR gene sequences. In a later analysis, CDR3 sequences and most-parsimonious VDJ recombination scenarios were assigned using the TCRdist pipeline. In a later analysis, every TCR beta chain was defined by the combination of its CDR3 amino acid sequence and its V-gene family, and reads without a unique V-gene family were dropped. A later analysis removed several hundred highly shared, low-generation-probability nucleotide sequences to deal with suspected cross-contamination and a sequencing artifact. In a later analysis, a clonal expansion index was calculated for each public chain from normalized within-repertoire ranks of inferred template counts. Generation probabilities in a later analysis came from a VDJ recombination model fitted to out-of-frame rearrangements, and those results were checked against IGoR. In a later analysis, hypergeometric tests were used to score TCR-TCR, TCR-HLA and TCR-CMV co-occurrence, with a repertoire-size bias correction applied to TCR pairs. A later analysis estimated false discovery rates by permuting HLA or CMV assignments 20 times. In a later analysis, co-occurring TCRs were grouped with DBSCAN, and TCRdist sequence similarity was added when clustering was performed within HLA-allele-positive subsets. For co-occurrence clustering, repertoires with fewer than 30,000 or more than 120,000 public chains were excluded, along with 5 or 6 repertoires with anomalous nucleotide sharing. The table was pulled from immuneACCESS by TCRdb, which kept in-frame rearrangements only. Such tables lose some clones; where checked, under half of the loss comes from unresolved V genes, and the rest has no known cause. V, J and clone size are taken as reported in that table, and D and trimming were inferred from the DNA itself. Present in this sample are about 97,000 clones, 9.4% of which were seen just once. The ten largest account for 4.5% to 6% of the sample.

These data are taken from a study of cytomegalovirus exposure and HLA in healthy donors (dated by TCRdb to the late 2010s). General notes on the study: In an earlier analysis of under 750 of the donors, 250 to 350 Gb of sequence data and about 110 million unique TCR beta sequences from 150 million to 200 million T cells were reported. Every discovery cohort repertoire had been produced on one sequencing platform. Among the roughly 400 genotyped donors, approximately 76% belonged to the genetic ancestry cluster associated with self-reported Caucasian donors. Roughly 300 gigabases of sequencing data and 70 million to 95 million unique TCR sequences made up an early release that covered under 750 HLA-typed donors. To study patterns of TCR occurrence, a later analysis re-analyzed previously published TCR beta repertoires from several hundred donors and added high-resolution HLA genotyping. The study aimed to test whether cataloging public T cell receptors could reveal signatures of past pathogen exposure. The T cell repertoires of 666 subjects were profiled by immunosequencing and related to cytomegalovirus serostatus. Class I and class II HLA loci were covered by the typing at four-digit resolution. To predict cytomegalovirus infection status, the study brought together high-throughput TCR immunosequencing, statistical association of individual TCRs with disease status, and machine learning. Donor age, sex, ethnicity and CMV serostatus were compiled alongside the repertoire data. The number of donors typed differed by locus, with 629-630 for A, B, C, DRB1 and DQB1, roughly 520 for DQA1, over 600 for DPA1, and over 400 for DPB1. Along with the approximately 620-subject first cohort, a separate validation cohort of around 120 different subjects was used. About five DR-DQ haplotypes were treated as single units for association and clustering because of strong linkage in the cohort. To decide whether each TCR beta V gene segment behaved as functional or pseudogenic, an earlier analysis of some 540 of the donors relied on high-throughput TCR beta sequencing. A later genetic analysis used genome-wide SNP genotypes for 398 of the 666 donors, treating that subset as a discovery cohort. On average, over 200,000 unique TCR beta nucleotide sequences were sequenced per donor among 398 genotyped donors of the cohort, with around 19% of those sequences being non-productive. The later analysis used no new phenotypic data to find candidate immune exposures, relying instead on TCR beta sequences and their occurrence across donors. Here is what the overall study found, with its caveats: Sequencing depth was assumed to be roughly uniform across donors in the presence/absence analyses, though that assumption may not hold. According to a later analysis, TCR association rates differed among HLA loci, with DRB1 alleles showing the most associated TCRs and HLA-C alleles showing the fewest. A group of highly shared sequence variants was considered likely to be a technical artifact of the sequencing pipeline. The earlier analysis of 450 to 700 of the donors excluded some 15 rarely observed V segments, including chromosome 9 orphons, because counts were too low. In a later analysis, most CMV-associated TCR beta chains were found to appear HLA-restricted, with HLA associations seemingly driven largely by CMV exposure. Across donors, most TCR sequences were observed very rarely, whereas some public TCRs were present in many individuals. The study listed over 150 TCR beta chains as associated with cytomegalovirus. A later genetic analysis associated a missense DCLRE1C variant with V-gene and J-gene trimming of TCR beta chains, and an independent cohort replicated the association. A later genetic analysis reported fewer N-insertions in productive TCRs among donors in an Asian-associated ancestry cluster than the approximately 670-donor mean. Because HLA typing was unavailable for some donors at each locus, only the typed subset was used in association tests. The only immune exposure information available for the cohort was CMV serostatus. This cohort had only TCR beta chains sequenced, and the lack of alpha or paired-chain data limited which features could be detected. Correlated functional status among segregating V segments might reflect linkage disequilibrium, but an unknown experimental factor could not be ruled out. Specific HLA alleles were associated with some 15,000 TCR beta sequences at a false discovery rate of 0.05 in a later analysis. According to the authors, the approach could potentially be generalized to other disease states and immunological phenotypes. Several of the top co-occurrence clusters appeared to be linked to parvovirus B19, influenza, CMV and Epstein-Barr virus, according to a later analysis. When HLA alleles, especially DR and DQ, strongly co-occurred, attributing TCR associations to individual alleles was difficult. In an earlier analysis of roughly 560 of the donors, most TCR beta V segments were observed in productive rearrangements about 87% or about 30% of the time, broadly matching IMGT annotations. Some IMGT-functional V segments, including TRBV6-2 and TRBV6-3, could not be distinguished by the 87-base-pair reads and were therefore excluded. In both the original and validation cohorts, the classifier was reported to diagnose cytomegalovirus status with high specificity and sensitivity. In vitro tests confirmed that a few of the cytomegalovirus-associated TCR beta chains recognize cytomegalovirus antigens. Compared with equally common non-associated chains, HLA-associated TCR beta chains in a later analysis were more clonally expanded and had lower generation probabilities. A further reported finding was that TCR beta sequences accurately predicted the HLA-A and HLA-B alleles for most subjects in the first cohort.

From its cysteine to its phenylalanine, the CDR3 spans 15 amino acids. Only the CDR3 DNA is retained, 45 bases long and in frame from the first base. V drops 6 bases and J drops 2 bases, leaving 14 bases in between. Reading the germline V gene gives CDR1 MNHEY and CDR2 SVGAGI. In total, just over 650 healthy bone marrow donors made up the cohort. All cohort members were sampled while nominally healthy, although unrecorded immune exposures were likely present. The donor was CMV seropositive and was included in the group of 250 to 300 seropositive cohort members. Every donor gave a peripheral blood sample, and the peripheral blood mononuclear cells from that sample were used for TCR beta sequencing. The Qiagen DNeasy Blood Extraction Kit was used to extract genomic DNA from the blood cell samples.

Sequencing was done on a sample of PBMCs. The sequence came from a man aged 50-59 years in good health and CMV-seropositive. The chain is assembled from TRBV6-5 and TRBJ1-5; no D gene call is confident. This receptor has the CDR3 CASRRDPAGNQPQHF. The DNA sequence is TGTGCCAGCAGAAGAGACCCCGCGGGCAATCAGCCCCAGCATTTT.